This is a list of T cell receptor beta chains from one sample in a study of T-cell memory formation after mild COVID-19. Using its own MiXCR run on the 5' RACE reads, TCRdb lists one record per CDR3 protein. Of some 48,000 distinct CDR3 sequences in the sample, 25% to 30% are singletons; the top ten hold 43%. The sequenced sample consisted of PBMCs or a T cell subset sorted from them (not recorded which). These TCRs come from a young man who had mild COVID-19 (a few samples of this study predate the infection). Cell type and time point are not known. The CDR3 runs from the conserved cysteine through the conserved F or W. Only part of the rows carry a size: once, few, many, or a class if the clone is expanded.

v_gene,j_gene,abundance,CDR3aa
TRBV6-5,TRBJ1-1,-,CASSYLRKGDTEAFF
TRBV9,TRBJ2-1,few,CASSVAEGLGMYEQFF
TRBV6-6,TRBJ1-4,-,CASSGPGTELNEKLFF
TRBV7-9,TRBJ2-7,few,CASSASESYEQYF
TRBV4-2,TRBJ2-1,few,CASSQAGEWDEQFF
TRBV4-1,TRBJ2-3,-,CASSQAASGGPQYF
TRBV7-9,TRBJ2-5,-,CASSSGLEKTQYF
TRBV9,TRBJ2-7,few,CASSGEVDEQYF
TRBV12-5,TRBJ1-2,-,CASGFPGTANYGYTF
TRBV6-5,TRBJ2-5,-,CASSLGPQETQYF
TRBV29-1,TRBJ1-5,few,CSAGGGSNQPQHF
TRBV6-5,TRBJ2-7,few,CASSGDRGRYEQYF
TRBV29-1,TRBJ1-2,once,CSVVLSVPIENYGYTF
TRBV9,TRBJ1-1,-,CASSPPRGTEAFF